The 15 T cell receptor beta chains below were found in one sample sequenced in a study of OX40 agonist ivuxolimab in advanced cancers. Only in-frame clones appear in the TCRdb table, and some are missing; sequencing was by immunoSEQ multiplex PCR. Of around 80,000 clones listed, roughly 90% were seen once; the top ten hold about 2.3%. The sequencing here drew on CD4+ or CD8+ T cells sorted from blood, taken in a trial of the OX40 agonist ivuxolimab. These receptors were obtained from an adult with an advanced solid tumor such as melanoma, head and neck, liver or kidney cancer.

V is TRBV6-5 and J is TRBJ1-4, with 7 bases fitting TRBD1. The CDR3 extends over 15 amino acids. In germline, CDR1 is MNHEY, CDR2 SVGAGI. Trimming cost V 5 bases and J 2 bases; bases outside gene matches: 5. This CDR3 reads CASSTTGETNEKLFF. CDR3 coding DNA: TGTGCCAGCAGTACTACAGGGGAGACTAATGAAAAACTGTTTTTT.

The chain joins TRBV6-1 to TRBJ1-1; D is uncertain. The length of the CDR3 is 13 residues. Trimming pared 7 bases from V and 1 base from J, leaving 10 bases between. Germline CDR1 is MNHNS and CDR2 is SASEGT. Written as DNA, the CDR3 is TGTGCCAGCAAACGTGGCCAGAACACTGAAGCTTTCTTT. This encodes CASKRGQNTEAFF.

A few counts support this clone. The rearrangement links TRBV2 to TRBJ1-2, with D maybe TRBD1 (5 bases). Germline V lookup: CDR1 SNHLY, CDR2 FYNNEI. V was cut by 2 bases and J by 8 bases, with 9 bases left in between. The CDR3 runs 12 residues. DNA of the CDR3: TGTGCCAGCAGTGAACAGGGAGAGGGCTACACCTTC. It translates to CASSEQGEGYTF.

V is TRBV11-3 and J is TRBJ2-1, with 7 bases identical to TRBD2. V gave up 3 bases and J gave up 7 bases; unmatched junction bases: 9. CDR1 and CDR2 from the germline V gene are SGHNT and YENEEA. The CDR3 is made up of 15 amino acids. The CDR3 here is CASSLVAGDWNEQFF. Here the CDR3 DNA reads TGTGCCAGCAGCTTGGTGGCGGGAGATTGGAATGAGCAGTTCTTC.

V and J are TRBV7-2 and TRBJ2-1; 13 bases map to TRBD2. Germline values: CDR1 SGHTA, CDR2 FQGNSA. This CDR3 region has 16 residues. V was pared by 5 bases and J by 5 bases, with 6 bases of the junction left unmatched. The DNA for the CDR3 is TGTGCCAGCAGCCTAGTAGGACTAGCGGGAGACAATGAGCAGTTCTTC. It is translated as CASSLVGLAGDNEQFF.

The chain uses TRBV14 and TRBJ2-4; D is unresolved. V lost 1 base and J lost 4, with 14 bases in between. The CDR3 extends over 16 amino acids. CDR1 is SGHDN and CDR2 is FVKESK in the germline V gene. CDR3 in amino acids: CASSQGSATNKNIQYF. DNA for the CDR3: TGTGCCAGCAGCCAAGGTTCTGCGACCAATAAAAACATTCAGTACTTC.

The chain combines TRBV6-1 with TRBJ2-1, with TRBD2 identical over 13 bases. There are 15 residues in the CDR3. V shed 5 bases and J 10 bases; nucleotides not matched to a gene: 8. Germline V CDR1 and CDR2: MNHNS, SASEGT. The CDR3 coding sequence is TGTGCCAGCAGTCGTACTAGCGGGAGGGTGGAGGAGCAGTTCTTC. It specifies CASSRTSGRVEEQFF.

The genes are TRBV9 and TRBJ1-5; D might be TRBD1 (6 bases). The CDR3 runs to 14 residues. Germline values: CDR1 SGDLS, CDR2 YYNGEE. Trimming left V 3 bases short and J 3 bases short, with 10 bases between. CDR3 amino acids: CASSGGHYNQPQHF. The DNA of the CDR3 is TGTGCCAGCAGCGGGGGACATTACAATCAGCCCCAGCATTTT.

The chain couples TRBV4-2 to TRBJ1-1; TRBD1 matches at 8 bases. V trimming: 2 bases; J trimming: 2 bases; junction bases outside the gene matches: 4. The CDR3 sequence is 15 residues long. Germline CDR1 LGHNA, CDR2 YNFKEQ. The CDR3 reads CASSQPGQGNTEAFF. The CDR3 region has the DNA TGTGCCAGCAGCCAACCAGGACAGGGAAACACTGAAGCTTTCTTT.

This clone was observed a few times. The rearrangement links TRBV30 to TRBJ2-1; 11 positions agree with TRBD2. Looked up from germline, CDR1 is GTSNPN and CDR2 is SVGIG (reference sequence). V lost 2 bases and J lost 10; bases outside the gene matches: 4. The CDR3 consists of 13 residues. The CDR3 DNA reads TGTGCCTGGAGTTTTCTAGCGGGAGGCGAGCAGTTCTTC. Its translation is CAWSFLAGGEQFF.

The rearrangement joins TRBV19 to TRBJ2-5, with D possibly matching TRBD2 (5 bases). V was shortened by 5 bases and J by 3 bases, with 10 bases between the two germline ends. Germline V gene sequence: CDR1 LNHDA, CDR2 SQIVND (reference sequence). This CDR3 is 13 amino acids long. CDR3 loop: CASSETGKETQYF. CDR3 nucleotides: TGTGCCAGTAGTGAGACGGGGAAAGAGACCCAGTACTTC.

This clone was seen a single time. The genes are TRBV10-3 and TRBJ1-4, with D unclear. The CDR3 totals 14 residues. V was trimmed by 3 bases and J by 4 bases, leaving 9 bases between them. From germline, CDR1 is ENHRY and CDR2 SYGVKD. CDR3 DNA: TGTGCCATCAGTGAACAGTTGGGTAATGAAAAACTGTTTTTT. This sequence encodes CAISEQLGNEKLFF.

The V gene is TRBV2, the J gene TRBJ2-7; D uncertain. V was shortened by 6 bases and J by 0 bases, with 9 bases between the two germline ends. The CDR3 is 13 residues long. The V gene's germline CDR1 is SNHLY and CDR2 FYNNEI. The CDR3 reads CASRTSSSYEQYF. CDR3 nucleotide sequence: TGTGCCAGCAGGACCTCGAGCTCCTACGAGCAGTACTTC.

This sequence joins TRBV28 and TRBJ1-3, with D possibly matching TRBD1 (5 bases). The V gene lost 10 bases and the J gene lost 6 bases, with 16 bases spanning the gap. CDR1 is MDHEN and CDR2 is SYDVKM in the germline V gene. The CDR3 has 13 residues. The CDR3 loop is CAIRNWGENTIYF. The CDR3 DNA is TGTGCCATACGAAACTGGGGGGAAAACACCATATATTTT.

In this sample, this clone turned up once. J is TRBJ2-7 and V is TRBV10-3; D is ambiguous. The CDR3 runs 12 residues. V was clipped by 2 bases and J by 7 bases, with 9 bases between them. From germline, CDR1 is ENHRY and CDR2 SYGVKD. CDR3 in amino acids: CAISEPAREQYF. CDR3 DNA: TGTGCCATCAGTGAGCCAGCTAGAGAGCAGTACTTC.